This T cell receptor (beta chain) is drawn from a study of blood T cell repertoires in COVID-19. Across the whole study: Sources were T cells, B-cell-depleted T cells, or PBMCs; the material itself was cDNA or gDNA.

Libraries were prepared by immunoSEQ multiplex PCR; TCRdb keeps only in-frame clonotypes and omits some of them. The sample yields about 150,000 clones, 80% to 90% seen once. Germline CDR1 is SNHLY and CDR2 is FYNNEI. V lost 4 bases and J lost 12; bases outside the gene matches: 3. The CDR3 is made up of 14 amino acids. The chain carries TRBV2 and TRBJ2-4, with 16 bases lining up with TRBD2. The sample consisted of peripheral blood. The TCR sequence derives from an older woman with active COVID-19. The CDR3 reads CASSGGLAGGTQYF. The DNA of the CDR3 is TGTGCCAGCAGTGGGGGACTAGCGGGAGGGACTCAGTACTTC.